One sample yielded the 7 T cell receptor beta chains listed below, sequenced in a study of beta chain features in type 1 diabetes. Study-wide points: Moderately but significantly shorter TCRB CDR3s were found in Type 1 diabetes patients in all four CD4+ subsets.

Their recognized antigens are unknown. The entirety of the isolated RNA underwent reverse transcription, so expressed TCRB transcripts were sequenced. The protocol was immunoSEQ multiplex PCR, while the TCRdb copy is restricted to in-frame clones and leaves out a portion. The sample includes about 300,000 clones, around an eighth of them seen just once. Sequencing was done on a sample of naive CD4+ T cells from blood. The receptor set was obtained from a woman aged 18-29 years with type 1 diabetes.

This clone was seen a few times. The chain combines TRBV7-6 with TRBJ2-5; D ambiguous. Germline lookup yields CDR1 SGHVS and CDR2 FNYEAQ. Deletions cut 5 bases from V and 4 bases from J, with 14 bases between. This CDR3 spans 14 amino acids. The CDR3 is CASSPMTGGETQYF. The CDR3 DNA reads as TGTGCCAGCAGCCCAATGACGGGTGGAGAGACCCAGTACTTC.

On this clone itself: The identical CDR3 is also encoded by other nucleotide sequences in the sample. V gene TRBV28 combines with J gene TRBJ2-1; 11 bases align to TRBD2. The CDR3 covers 16 residues. The germline V gene has CDR1 MDHEN and CDR2 SYDVKM. V dropped 3 bases and J dropped 4; count of bases not matched to a gene: 5. CDR3 region: CASSLSTSGTYNEQFF. DNA for the CDR3: TGTGCCAGCAGTTTGTCGACTAGCGGGACTTACAATGAGCAGTTCTTC.

The sample holds a few counts of this clone. At the DNA level, this CDR3 is encoded by other sequences in the same sample as well. The rearrangement joins TRBV27 to TRBJ1-2; 9 positions agree with TRBD1. The CDR3 spans 13 residues. The trim removed 3 bases at V and 4 bases at J, leaving 0 bases unmatched. The germline CDR1 and CDR2 sequences are MNHEY and SMNVEV (reference sequence). The CDR3 nucleotides read TGTGCCAGCAGTTTGGGACAGGGCTATGGCTACACCTTC. Protein product: CASSLGQGYGYTF.

The CDR3 coding sequence is TGTGCCAGCTCACCACGAGGCGGGAGCCTATCCACAGATACGCAGTATTTT. As protein: CASSPRGGSLSTDTQYF. The genes are TRBV18 and TRBJ2-3, with TRBD2 identical over 7 bases. Per germline, CDR1 KGHSH and CDR2 LQKENI. With V trimmed by 1 base and J by 2 bases, 9 bases remained unmatched. This CDR3 has 17 amino acids.

The chain employs TRBV5-1 and TRBJ2-5; D is possibly TRBD2 (6 bases). This CDR3 region has 14 residues. Trimming left V 0 bases short and J 3 bases short, with 9 bases between. CDR1 and CDR2 from the germline V gene are SGHRS and YFSETQ. CDR3: CASSLVVAEETQYF. The DNA of the CDR3 is TGCGCCAGCAGCTTGGTGGTAGCGGAAGAGACCCAGTACTTC.

The chain joins TRBV11-3 to TRBJ2-7; the match to TRBD1 covers 7 bases. V was pared by 5 bases and J by 0 bases, with 4 bases of the junction left unmatched. Per germline, CDR1 SGHNT and CDR2 YENEEA. The CDR3 is 14 residues long. CDR3 bases: TGTGCCAGCAGCAAAGACAGGGACTCCTACGAGCAGTACTTC. Its protein is CASSKDRDSYEQYF.

This clone was found a few times. This rearrangement joins TRBV23-1 to TRBJ2-2; TRBD1 matches 10 bases. TRBV23-1 falls under the ORF class, with uncertain function. The length of the CDR3 is 16 residues. The junction had 7 bases not matched to a gene; V was cut back by 8 bases and J by 1 base. CDR3 region: CASDLRTGGNTGELFF. The CDR3 nucleotides are TGCGCCAGCGATCTTCGGACAGGGGGGAACACCGGGGAGCTGTTTTTT.